A single sample gave rise to the 6 T cell receptor beta chains below, sequenced in a study of human T cells and chemical hapten exposure. This sample's time point: pre-sensitization, week 0. The treatment is: therapeutic diphenylcyclopropenone sensitization with weekly scalp DPC. Using its own MiXCR run on the RACE reads, TCRdb lists one record per CDR3 protein. This table has more than 80,000 distinct CDR3 sequences, around 12% appearing once. The source material was whole blood, sampled in connection with sensitization to the hapten diphenylcyclopropenone (DPC). These TCRs come from a woman in her forties or fifties with alopecia areata. Some clones in this sample may be carry-over from other donors' samples.

This clonotype showed up many times. The V call is TRBV2, the J call TRBJ1-2; 8 bases align to TRBD1. J was trimmed by 4 bases and V by 1 base; bases with no gene match: 5. The CDR3 extends over 15 amino acids. Germline lookup yields CDR1 SNHLY and CDR2 FYNNEI. CDR3 amino acids: CASSEGQGALYGYTF. The CDR3, as DNA: TGTGCCAGCAGTGAAGGCCAGGGGGCTCTCTATGGCTACACCTTC.

This clonotype has a handful of counts. The chain uses TRBV6-6 and TRBJ2-7, with D hard to call. This CDR3 region has 11 residues. Trimming left V 8 bases short and J 4 bases short, with 9 bases between. CDR1 and CDR2 from the germline V gene are MNHNY and SVGAGI (reference sequence). The CDR3 sequence: CASGLVYEQYF. Written as DNA, the CDR3 is TGTGCCAGCGGTCTCGTTTACGAGCAGTACTTC.

In this sample, this clonotype turned up a few times. The genes are TRBV5-1 and TRBJ2-2; no firm D call. Germline V gene sequence: CDR1 SGHRS, CDR2 YFSETQ. Trimming took off 0 bases at V and 7 bases at J, with 16 bases between the two ends. The CDR3 loop spans 16 amino acids. For the CDR3, the DNA is TGCGCCAGCAGCTTGGAGGGCCTAGACTTCGGCGGGGAGCTGTTTTTT. Translating it yields CASSLEGLDFGGELFF.

This clonotype was detected ten times or more. This chain connects TRBV3-1 to TRBJ2-5, with D perhaps given as TRBD1 or TRBD2 (5 bases each). The ends were cut back, 0 bases at V and 1 base at J, with 18 bases in the middle. This CDR3 has 18 residues. Germline CDR1 LGHDT, CDR2 YNNKEL (reference sequence). CDR3 region: CASSQEGEWAWGQETQYF. In DNA form, the CDR3 reads TGTGCCAGCAGCCAAGAAGGGGAGTGGGCCTGGGGCCAAGAGACCCAGTACTTC.

This clonotype was picked up many times. CDR3 region: CSARDFMSGEQFF. CDR3 bases: TGCAGTGCTAGAGATTTTATGTCGGGTGAGCAGTTCTTC. This chain connects TRBV20-1 to TRBJ2-1, with D hard to call. From germline, CDR1 is DFQATT and CDR2 SNEGSKA (reference sequence). V lost 0 bases and J lost 9, with 12 bases in between. CDR3 size: 13 residues.

This chain links TRBV9 with TRBJ1-3; 7 nucleotides align to TRBD1. The J segment lost 2 bases and the V segment lost 0 bases, leaving 8 bases of the junction unmatched. Per the germline V gene, CDR1 is SGDLS and CDR2 is YYNGEE. The CDR3 has 17 amino acids. CDR3 nucleotide sequence: TGTGCCAGCAGCGTAGGTACAGGGGCTGGAACTGGAAACACCATATATTTT. Translation: CASSVGTGAGTGNTIYF.